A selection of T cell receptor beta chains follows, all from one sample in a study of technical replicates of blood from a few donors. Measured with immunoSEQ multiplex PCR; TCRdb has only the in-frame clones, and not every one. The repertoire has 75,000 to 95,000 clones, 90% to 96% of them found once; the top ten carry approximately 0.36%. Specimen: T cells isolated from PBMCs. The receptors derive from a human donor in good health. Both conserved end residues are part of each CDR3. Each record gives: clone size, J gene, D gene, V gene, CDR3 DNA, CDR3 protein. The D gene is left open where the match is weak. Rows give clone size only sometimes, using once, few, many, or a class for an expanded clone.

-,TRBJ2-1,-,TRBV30,TGTGCCTGGGAGACTATGGCCTACAATGAGCAGTTCTTC,CAWETMAYNEQFF
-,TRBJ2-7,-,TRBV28,TGTGCCAGCAGTTCCCCGGAGGGGATTCGTGACGAGCAGTACTTC,CASSSPEGIRDEQYF
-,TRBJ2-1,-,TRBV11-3,TGTGCCAGCAGCTTAGGACGGGAATTGGATGAGCAGTTCTTC,CASSLGRELDEQFF
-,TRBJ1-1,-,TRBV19,TGTGCCAGTAGTATAGTGGGGCCCCCCATGAACACTGAAGCTTTCTTT,CASSIVGPPMNTEAFF
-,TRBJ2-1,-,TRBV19,TGTGCCAGTAGTATGGGGGGTTTCAATGAGCAGTTCTTC,CASSMGGFNEQFF
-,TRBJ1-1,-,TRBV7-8,TGTGCCAGCAGCTCCTTCTTATTCCGGGAAGGGAACACTGAAGCTTTCTTT,CASSSFLFREGNTEAFF
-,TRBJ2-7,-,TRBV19,TGTGCCAGTAGTATCCAGGGATTAGCCTACGAGCAGTACTTC,CASSIQGLAYEQYF
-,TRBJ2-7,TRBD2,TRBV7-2,TGTGCCAGCAGCCCGTGGACTAGCGGGAATTACGAGCAGTACTTC,CASSPWTSGNYEQYF
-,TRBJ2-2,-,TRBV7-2,TGTGCCAGCAGCTTGGACTCGTCCCGGGAGCTGTTTTTT,CASSLDSSRELFF
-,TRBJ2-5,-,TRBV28,TGTGCCAGCACCACCAACCGGGGAGAGACCCAGTACTTC,CASTTNRGETQYF
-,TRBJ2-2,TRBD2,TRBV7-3,TGTGCCAGCAGCTTACAGCGGGAGTTTGTCGGGGAGCTGTTTTTT,CASSLQREFVGELFF
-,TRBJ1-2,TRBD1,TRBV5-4,TGTGCCAGCAGCTTAGACAGGGAGGAAGGCTACACCTTC,CASSLDREEGYTF
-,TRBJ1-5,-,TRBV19,TGTGCCAGTAGTATAGGATCGGTAGGGGGTGATCAGCCCCAGCATTTT,CASSIGSVGGDQPQHF
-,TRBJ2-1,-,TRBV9,TGTGCCAGCAGAAGAGCGGGTTCCTACAATGAGCAGTTCTTC,CASRRAGSYNEQFF
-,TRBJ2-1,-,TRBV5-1,TGCGCCAGCAGCTTGGTAGAGGGTTCTGGAAATGAGCAGTTCTTC,CASSLVEGSGNEQFF
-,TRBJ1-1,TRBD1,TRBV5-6,TGTGCCAGCAGCCCGTCCGGGACAGGGGACACTGAAGCTTTCTTT,CASSPSGTGDTEAFF
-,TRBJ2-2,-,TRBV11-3,TGTGCCAGCACGAGGGAGCGGACCGGGGAGCTGTTTTTT,CASTRERTGELFF
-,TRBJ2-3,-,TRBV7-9,TGTGCCAGCGGGGAGATAGCAGATACGCAGTATTTT,CASGEIADTQYF
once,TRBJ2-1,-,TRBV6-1,TGTGCCAGCAGTGAAGGCCAACTCAATGAGCAGTTCTTC,CASSEGQLNEQFF
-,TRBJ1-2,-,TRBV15,TGTGCCACCAGCAGAGATCCGGACAGCTATGGCTACACCTTC,CATSRDPDSYGYTF
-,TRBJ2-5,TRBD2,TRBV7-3,TGTGCCAGCAGCTTAGGACTAGCGAATTTTCAGGGCGAGACCCAGTACTTC,CASSLGLANFQGETQYF
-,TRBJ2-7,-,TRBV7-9,TGTGCCAGCAGCCCCCGTCAGGAAAACGAGCAGTACTTC,CASSPRQENEQYF
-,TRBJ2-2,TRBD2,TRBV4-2,TGTGCCAGCAGCCGTCCCGGGGGGAGTAGCACCGGGGAGCTGTTTTTT,CASSRPGGSSTGELFF
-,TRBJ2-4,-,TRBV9,TGTGCCAGCAGCCCCATTGAGGGTCACATTCAGTACTTC,CASSPIEGHIQYF
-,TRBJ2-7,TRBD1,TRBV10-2,TGCGCCAGCAGTCACCTAGGGGGCGGAATCTACGAGCAGTACTTC,CASSHLGGGIYEQYF
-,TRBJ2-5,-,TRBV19,TGTGCCAGTAGTATAAACAGGGAAGAGACCCAGTACTTC,CASSINREETQYF
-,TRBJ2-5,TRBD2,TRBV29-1,TGCAGCGTTCCCCGGACTAGCGGCCAAGAGACCCAGTACTTC,CSVPRTSGQETQYF
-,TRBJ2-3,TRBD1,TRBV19,TGTGCCAGTAGTCCTGGGACAGGGTACGGAGATACGCAGTATTTT,CASSPGTGYGDTQYF
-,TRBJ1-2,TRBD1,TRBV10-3,TGTGCCATCAGTGGGGCGGGGACAGACTATGGCTACACCTTC,CAISGAGTDYGYTF
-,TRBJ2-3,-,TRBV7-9,TGTGCCAGCACTTCGACAGATACGCAGTATTTT,CASTSTDTQYF
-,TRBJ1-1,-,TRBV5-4,TGTGCCAGCAAAAGGGGGAACACTGAAGCTTTCTTT,CASKRGNTEAFF
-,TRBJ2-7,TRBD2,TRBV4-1,TGCGCCAGCAGCCAAGAGACTAGCGGGAGGGCCGTCTTCTACGAGCAGTACTTC,CASSQETSGRAVFYEQYF
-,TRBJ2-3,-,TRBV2,TGTGCCAGCAGTGAAATAGCCTCTAGCACAGATACGCAGTATTTT,CASSEIASSTDTQYF
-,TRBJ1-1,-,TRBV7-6,TGTGCCAGCAGCTTAGGGGCCAGGGCGTACGCTGAAGCTTTCTTT,CASSLGARAYAEAFF
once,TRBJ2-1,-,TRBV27,TGTGCCAGCAGTTTCGGTAGGGGTCACAATGAGCAGTTCTTC,CASSFGRGHNEQFF
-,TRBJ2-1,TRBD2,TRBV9,TGTGCCAGCAGCGTAGGGGGGGAGGGCTTGACCTACAATGAGCAGTTCTTC,CASSVGGEGLTYNEQFF
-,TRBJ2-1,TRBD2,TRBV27,TGTGCCAGCAGTTTATCCGGACTAGCGGGAGTATGGTCCTACAATGAGCAGTTCTTC,CASSLSGLAGVWSYNEQFF
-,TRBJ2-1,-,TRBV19,TGTGCCAGTAGATCAAGCGGCGCACGCGAGCAGTTCTTC,CASRSSGAREQFF
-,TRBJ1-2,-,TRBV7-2,TGTGCCAGCAGCTCCACTACAACACCCACTAGCTATGGCTACACCTTC,CASSSTTTPTSYGYTF
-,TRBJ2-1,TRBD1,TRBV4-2,TGTGCCAGCAGCCAAGGGGGACAGGGGGTCGATGAGCAGTTCTTC,CASSQGGQGVDEQFF
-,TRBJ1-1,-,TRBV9,TGTGCCAGCAGCGTGTCGGGAGGGCAGGGGATCCCTGAAGCTTTCTTT,CASSVSGGQGIPEAFF
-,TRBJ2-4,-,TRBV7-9,TGTGCCAGCAGCTTATCCTCGGAAAACATTCAGTACTTC,CASSLSSENIQYF
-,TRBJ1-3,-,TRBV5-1,TGCGCCAGCAGGCCTGAGAGCTCTGGAAACACCATATATTTT,CASRPESSGNTIYF
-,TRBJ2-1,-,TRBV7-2,TGTGCCAGCAGCTTAGTCCGGGGGTACAATGAGCAGTTCTTC,CASSLVRGYNEQFF
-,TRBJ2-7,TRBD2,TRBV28,TGTGCCAGCAGGCCGGGGACTAGCGCTTCCTACGAGCAGTACTTC,CASRPGTSASYEQYF
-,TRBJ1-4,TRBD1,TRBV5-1,TGCGCCAGCAGCTTGGGAGGACAGGGGGCGGTGGCAACTAATGAAAAACTGTTTTTT,CASSLGGQGAVATNEKLFF
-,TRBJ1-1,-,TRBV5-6,TGTGCCAGCAGCTTTCAGTTTGAAGCTTTCTTT,CASSFQFEAFF
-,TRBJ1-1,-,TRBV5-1,TGCGCCAGCGCCTTGAGGGGGGGCACTGAAGCTTTCTTT,CASALRGGTEAFF
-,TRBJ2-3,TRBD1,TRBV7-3,TGTGCCAGCAGCTTAGGACAGGGGGCAGATACGCAGTATTTT,CASSLGQGADTQYF
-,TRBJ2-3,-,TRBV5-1,TGCGCCAGCAGCTTGGCGGTAGCAGCTAGCACAGATACGCAGTATTTT,CASSLAVAASTDTQYF
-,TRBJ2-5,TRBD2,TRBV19,TGTGCCAGTAGTATACGACTAGCGGGAGAGTTGGAGACCCAGTACTTC,CASSIRLAGELETQYF
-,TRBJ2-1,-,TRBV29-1,TGCAGCGTTCTTATGCGGACAGGAGGGACCAATGAGCAGTTCTTC,CSVLMRTGGTNEQFF
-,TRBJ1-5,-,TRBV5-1,TGCGCCAGCAGACTGACATCATCTAGCAATCAGCCCCAGCATTTT,CASRLTSSSNQPQHF
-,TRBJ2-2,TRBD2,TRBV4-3,TGCGCCAGCAGCCAAGAACTAGCGGGAGATTACACCGGGGAGCTGTTTTTT,CASSQELAGDYTGELFF